A single sample gave rise to the 32 T cell receptor beta chains below, sequenced in a study of OX40 agonist ivuxolimab in advanced cancers. Some clones are missing from TCRdb's copy, which holds only in-frame ones; the method was immunoSEQ multiplex PCR. The table lists about 72,000 clones, roughly nine tenths of them singletons. Sequenced here: CD4+ or CD8+ T cells sorted from blood, sampled in a trial of the OX40 agonist ivuxolimab. The source is an adult with an advanced solid tumor such as melanoma, head and neck, liver or kidney cancer.

The chain recombines TRBV19 with TRBJ1-1; 7 bases match TRBD1. The CDR3 contains 14 residues. The junction had 5 bases not matched to a gene; V was cut back by 1 base and J by 6 bases. The germline gives CDR1 LNHDA, CDR2 SQIVND (reference sequence). DNA of the CDR3: TGTGCCAGTAGTATAGGCAGGGGGTTATCTGAAGCTTTCTTT. This encodes CASSIGRGLSEAFF.

This clone was recorded once. The chain is built from TRBV15 and TRBJ1-1; 8 bases map to TRBD1. Trimming cost V 3 bases and J 0 bases; bases outside gene matches: 3. CDR3 length: 15 amino acids. Germline loops: CDR1 LNHNV, CDR2 YYDKDF (reference sequence). CDR3 DNA: TGTGCCACCAGCAGGGGGACAGGTATGAACACTGAAGCTTTCTTT. It specifies CATSRGTGMNTEAFF.

V and J are TRBV5-1 and TRBJ1-1; maybe TRBD1 (5 bases). V was pared by 4 bases and J by 1 base, with 11 bases between. This CDR3 contains 14 residues. Germline lookup yields CDR1 SGHRS and CDR2 YFSETQ. The CDR3 nucleotides read TGCGCCAGCAGCCGGGACCCTCCGAACACTGAAGCTTTCTTT. Amino acids: CASSRDPPNTEAFF. Full variable domain (remainder filled in from reference TRBV5-1 and TRBJ1-1): KAGVTQTPRYLIKTRGQQVTLSCSPISGHRSVSWYQQTPGQGLQFLFEYFSETQRNKGNFPGRFSGRQFSNSRSEMNVSTLELGDSALYLCASSRDPPNTEAFFGQGTRLTVV.

The chain's CDR3 is CASRVSGPPLYSGANVLTF. In DNA form, the CDR3 reads TGTGCCAGTCGCGTTTCAGGTCCGCCTCTCTACTCTGGGGCCAACGTCCTGACTTTC. The gene calls are TRBV2 and TRBJ2-6; D unresolved. This CDR3 region has 19 residues. V gave up 9 bases and J gave up 0 bases, with 24 bases separating them. Germline V CDR1 and CDR2: SNHLY, FYNNEI.

The V and J genes are TRBV6-5 and TRBJ1-1; possible D gene TRBD1, 5 bases. The CDR3 is 15 residues long. Trimming took off 0 bases at V and 0 bases at J, with 8 bases between the two ends. In germline, CDR1 is MNHEY, CDR2 SVGAGI. The CDR3 nucleotides are TGTGCCAGCAGTTACTCGCAGGGACTGAACACTGAAGCTTTCTTT. Protein sequence: CASSYSQGLNTEAFF.

This chain links TRBV2 with TRBJ2-7; TRBD2 agrees at 10 bases. The V gene end was trimmed by 6 bases and the J gene end by 0 bases; junction bases not matched to a gene: 8. Germline CDR1 SNHLY, CDR2 FYNNEI. The CDR3 covers 16 residues. The CDR3 here is CASRDLTSGASYEQYF. The CDR3 DNA reads TGTGCCAGCAGGGACCTCACTAGCGGGGCCTCCTACGAGCAGTACTTC.

The CDR3 loop reads CASSQGQSAYEQYF. The CDR3 nucleotides read TGTGCCAGCAGCCAGGGACAGTCAGCCTACGAGCAGTACTTC. The chain has TRBV5-8 and TRBJ2-7; 7 bases fit TRBD1. Germline V gene lookup returns CDR1 SGHTS and CDR2 YDEGEE. J gave up 2 bases and V 4 bases, and 6 bases lay outside the gene matches. CDR3 size: 14 residues.

The V gene is TRBV30, the J gene TRBJ2-3; 8 bases agree with TRBD2. This CDR3 is 16 amino acids long. The germline V gene has CDR1 GTSNPN and CDR2 SVGIG (reference sequence). Trimming at V came to 7 bases and at J to 0 bases, leaving 12 bases not matched to a gene. CDR3 sequence (DNA): TGTGCCTCCCGGGGGGGGCCTCACCCGAGCACAGATACGCAGTATTTT. Amino acids: CASRGGPHPSTDTQYF.

The chain carries TRBV11-2 and TRBJ2-2; D ambiguous. The CDR3 contains 15 residues. V was shortened by 2 bases and J by 3 bases, with 10 bases between the two germline ends. Per the germline V gene, CDR1 is SGHAT and CDR2 is FQNNGV. CDR3 amino acids: CASSLSGQYTGELFF. CDR3 nucleotide sequence: TGTGCCAGCAGCTTAAGTGGCCAGTACACCGGGGAGCTGTTTTTT.

V is TRBV7-8 and J is TRBJ1-2; D perhaps matches TRBD1 (6 bases). V gave up 2 bases and J gave up 3 bases, with 16 bases separating them. The CDR3 runs to 16 residues. Germline CDR1 SGHVS, CDR2 FQNEAQ. Here the CDR3 DNA reads TGTGCCAGCAGCTTACAAGGGGGGGTACGGGACTATGGCTACACCTTC. Encoded protein: CASSLQGGVRDYGYTF.

The chain recombines TRBV18 with TRBJ2-3, with D unclear. From germline, CDR1 is KGHSH and CDR2 LQKENI. V was cut by 3 bases and J by 0 bases, with 7 bases left in between. The CDR3 is 14 amino acids. CDR3 region: CASSPSRSTDTQYF. The CDR3 DNA is TGTGCCAGCTCACCTAGCAGGAGCACAGATACGCAGTATTTT.

CDR3 DNA: TGTGCCAGCAGCTTAACGCACGGGGATACGCAGTATTTT. The encoded protein is CASSLTHGDTQYF. The V gene is TRBV7-3, the J gene TRBJ2-3; D not resolved. Trimming cost V 0 bases and J 6 bases, with 7 bases left between them. The germline V gene encodes CDR1 SGHTA and CDR2 FQGTGA. This CDR3 comprises 13 residues.

V gene TRBV18 combines with J gene TRBJ2-7; 9 positions agree with TRBD2. This CDR3 region has 15 residues. V trimming: 1 base; J trimming: 4 bases; junction bases outside the gene matches: 5. Germline CDR1 and CDR2: KGHSH and LQKENI. The CDR3: CASSPRLAGDYEQYF. CDR3 bases: TGTGCCAGCTCACCACGCTTAGCGGGGGATTACGAGCAGTACTTC.

CDR3 DNA: TGTGCCAGTAGTATAGAAAATTGGCGGGCCCCGAACAATGAGCAGTTCTTC. Its protein product is CASSIENWRAPNNEQFF. The chain recombines TRBV19 with TRBJ2-1; a possible D gene is TRBD2 (5 bases). Trimming removed 0 bases at V and 5 bases at J, with 17 bases between. Germline V gene sequence: CDR1 LNHDA, CDR2 SQIVND (reference sequence). The CDR3 totals 17 residues.

This clone was observed once. The chain links TRBV5-1 to TRBJ2-3; possibly TRBD1 for D (6 bases). CDR1 and CDR2 from the germline V gene are SGHRS and YFSETQ. The CDR3 has 15 residues. With 0 bases removed from V and 1 base from J, the gap between germline ends came to 9 bases. The DNA of the CDR3 is TGCGCCAGCAGCTTGGTTGGGGGCGGCACAGATACGCAGTATTTT. Translation: CASSLVGGGTDTQYF.

The V call is TRBV14, the J call TRBJ2-1; no firm D call. CDR3 length equals 16 residues. CDR1 SGHDN and CDR2 FVKESK come from the germline V gene. The V and J ends lost 5 bases and 0 bases respectively, with 14 bases between them. CDR3 in DNA: TGTGCCAGCAGCTCTAGACTTTCTAGCTCCTACAATGAGCAGTTCTTC. Its translation: CASSSRLSSSYNEQFF.

This sequence joins TRBV29-1 and TRBJ2-5, with 7 bases that match TRBD1. CDR1 and CDR2 (germline): SQVTM, ANQGSEA. CDR3 length equals 13 residues. V gave up 5 bases and J gave up 2 bases; unmatched junction bases: 5. The CDR3 is CSVFRDRQETQYF. CDR3 sequence (DNA): TGCAGCGTTTTCCGGGACAGACAAGAGACCCAGTACTTC.

V and J are TRBV29-1 and TRBJ2-2; 7 bases fit TRBD2. CDR1 is SQVTM and CDR2 is ANQGSEA in the germline V gene. This CDR3 is 15 amino acids long. V lost 4 bases to trimming and J lost 0 bases; unmatched junction nucleotides: 5. CDR3 protein: CSVGLAGTNTGELFF. Written as DNA, the CDR3 is TGCAGCGTTGGGTTAGCGGGCACGAACACCGGGGAGCTGTTTTTT.

The chain couples TRBV5-4 to TRBJ2-2; 8 bases are a match to TRBD1. The J segment lost 1 base and the V segment lost 0 bases, leaving 2 bases of the junction unmatched. CDR3 length: 16 amino acids. Germline values: CDR1 SGHNT, CDR2 YYREEE (reference sequence). The CDR3 bases are TGTGCCAGCAGCTTGGGGGGGACAGGGAACACCGGGGAGCTGTTTTTT. It translates to CASSLGGTGNTGELFF.

This chain links TRBV11-2 with TRBJ1-1; 7 bases are a match to TRBD1. After removal of 5 bases from V and 4 bases from J, the junction contained 7 bases not matched to a gene. CDR1 and CDR2 from the germline V gene are SGHAT and FQNNGV. The CDR3 has 14 residues. The CDR3: CASSPETGSTEAFF. CDR3 DNA: TGTGCCAGCAGCCCCGAGACAGGGAGCACTGAAGCTTTCTTT.

On this clone itself: The junction does not match germline at one end; this may be a read error. This chain uses TRBV19 with TRBJ1-2; D perhaps matches TRBD1 (6 bases). The CDR3 sequence is 14 residues long. Looked up from germline, CDR1 is LNHDA and CDR2 is SQIVND (reference sequence). In DNA form, the CDR3 reads TGTGCCAGTACTATAACAGGGACGAACTATGGCTACACCTTC. Protein: CASTITGTNYGYTF.

The V call is TRBV7-3, the J call TRBJ2-2, with D possibly being TRBD1 (5 bases). In germline, CDR1 is SGHTA, CDR2 FQGTGA. CDR3 length equals 14 residues. The V gene lost 4 bases and the J gene lost 7 bases, with 13 bases spanning the gap. CDR3 region: CASSSPGRGGELFF. DNA for the CDR3: TGTGCCAGCAGCTCCCCAGGAAGGGGCGGGGAGCTGTTTTTT.

The gene calls are TRBV18 and TRBJ2-1; unclear D gene. The CDR3 length is 13 residues. The ends were cut back, 0 bases at V and 7 bases at J, with 7 bases in the middle. In germline, CDR1 is KGHSH, CDR2 LQKENI. This CDR3 reads CASSPPMGNEQFF. The CDR3 DNA is TGTGCCAGCTCACCACCTATGGGGAATGAGCAGTTCTTC.

The chain couples TRBV28 to TRBJ2-1, with D unresolved. The CDR3 has 12 amino acids. CDR1 MDHEN and CDR2 SYDVKM come from the germline V gene. The ends were cut back, 10 bases at V and 0 bases at J, with 7 bases in the middle. CDR3 loop: CATGSSYNEQFF. The DNA of the CDR3 is TGTGCCACCGGATCCTCCTACAATGAGCAGTTCTTC.

The CDR3 loop reads CASSLAGAGGFQPQHF. The CDR3, as DNA: TGTGCCAGCAGCTTGGCGGGGGCAGGGGGCTTTCAGCCCCAGCATTTT. The chain couples TRBV7-9 to TRBJ1-5; 8 bases are shared with TRBD1. The CDR3 length is 16 residues. Germline CDR1 reads SEHNR; CDR2 reads FQNEAQ (reference sequence). The J segment lost 6 bases and the V segment lost 3 bases, leaving 10 bases of the junction unmatched. Full variable domain (outside the CDR3, taken from reference TRBV7-9 and TRBJ1-5): DTGVSQNPRHKITKRGQNVTFRCDPISEHNRLYWYRQTLGQGPEFLTYFQNEAQLEKSRLLSDRFSAERPKGSFSTLEIQRTEQGDSAMYLCASSLAGAGGFQPQHFGDGTRLSIL.

The gene calls are TRBV19 and TRBJ1-6, with D maybe TRBD1 (6 bases). V dropped 3 bases and J dropped 7 bases, with 19 bases sitting between them. Germline CDR1 is LNHDA and CDR2 is SQIVND (reference sequence). The CDR3 has 17 amino acids. DNA of the CDR3: TGTGCCAGTAGTATTAGAACAGGGAGGGGATCAAATTCACCCCTCCACTTT. Amino acid sequence: CASSIRTGRGSNSPLHF. Using reference TRBV19 and TRBJ1-6 for the parts outside the CDR3, the full variable domain is DGGITQSPKYLFRKEGQNVTLSCEQNLNHDAMYWYRQDPGQGLRLIYYSQIVNDFQKGDIAEGYSVSREKKESFPLTVTSAQKNPTAFYLCASSIRTGRGSNSPLHFGNGTRLTVT.

V and J are TRBV12-2 and TRBJ1-2. TRBV12-2 is classified as a pseudogene. The CDR3 is 15 amino acids. This chain's CDR3 is CASRSSGPRNYGYTF. Written as DNA, the CDR3 is TGTGCAAGTCGCTCCTCGGGACCGAGGAACTATGGCTACACCTTC.

Here the CDR3 DNA reads TGTGCCACCAGCAGAGGCGGGACTAGCGGGGGGTCCCGCACAGATACGCAGTATTTT. Protein product: CATSRGGTSGGSRTDTQYF. V and J are TRBV15 and TRBJ2-3; 15 bases are shared with TRBD2. Germline V lookup: CDR1 LNHNV, CDR2 YYDKDF (reference sequence). Trimming removed 1 base from V and 1 base from J; junction bases left unmatched: 6. CDR3 size: 19 residues.

In its sample, this clone was seen once. J is TRBJ1-5 and V is TRBV2; 7 bases agree with TRBD1. The germline gives CDR1 SNHLY, CDR2 FYNNEI. CDR3 length: 16 residues. With 4 bases clipped from V and 6 bases from J, the junction kept 12 bases outside the gene matches. This CDR3 is CASSGGRGGRSQPQHF. DNA for the CDR3: TGTGCCAGCAGTGGGGGACGAGGGGGCAGAAGTCAGCCCCAGCATTTT.

This rearrangement joins TRBV7-9 to TRBJ2-1; no clear D. Germline loops: CDR1 SEHNR, CDR2 FQNEAQ (reference sequence). V lost 3 bases and J 8 bases, leaving 14 bases between the germline ends. CDR3 length: 14 residues. The CDR3 DNA sequence: TGTGCCAGCAGCTTTCCCTCCAACGGGTATGAGCAGTTCTTC. This translates into CASSFPSNGYEQFF.

The chain combines TRBV6-1 with TRBJ2-1; TRBD2 is a possible D gene (6 bases). CDR3 length equals 17 residues. Germline lookup yields CDR1 MNHNS and CDR2 SASEGT. V gave up 4 bases and J gave up 0 bases, with 16 bases separating them. The CDR3 DNA reads TGTGCCAGCAGTGTAGTTGGCGGGGATTTCTCCTACAATGAGCAGTTCTTC. It codes for CASSVVGGDFSYNEQFF.

V is TRBV7-2 and J is TRBJ1-2, with D uncertain. This CDR3 spans 12 amino acids. The V end was cut by 1 base, the J end by 7 bases, with 7 bases between. Germline V gene data show CDR1 as SGHTA and CDR2 as FQGNSA. The DNA of the CDR3 is TGTGCCAGCAGCTTAGACGTCGGTGGCTACACCTTC. Translation gives CASSLDVGGYTF. The complete variable domain, with remaining parts taken from reference TRBV7-2 and TRBJ1-2, reads GAGVSQSPSNKVTEKGKDVELRCDPISGHTALYWYRQSLGQGLEFLIYFQGNSAPDKSGLPSDRFSAERTGGSVSTLTIQRTQQEDSAVYLCASSLDVGGYTFGSGTRLTVV.